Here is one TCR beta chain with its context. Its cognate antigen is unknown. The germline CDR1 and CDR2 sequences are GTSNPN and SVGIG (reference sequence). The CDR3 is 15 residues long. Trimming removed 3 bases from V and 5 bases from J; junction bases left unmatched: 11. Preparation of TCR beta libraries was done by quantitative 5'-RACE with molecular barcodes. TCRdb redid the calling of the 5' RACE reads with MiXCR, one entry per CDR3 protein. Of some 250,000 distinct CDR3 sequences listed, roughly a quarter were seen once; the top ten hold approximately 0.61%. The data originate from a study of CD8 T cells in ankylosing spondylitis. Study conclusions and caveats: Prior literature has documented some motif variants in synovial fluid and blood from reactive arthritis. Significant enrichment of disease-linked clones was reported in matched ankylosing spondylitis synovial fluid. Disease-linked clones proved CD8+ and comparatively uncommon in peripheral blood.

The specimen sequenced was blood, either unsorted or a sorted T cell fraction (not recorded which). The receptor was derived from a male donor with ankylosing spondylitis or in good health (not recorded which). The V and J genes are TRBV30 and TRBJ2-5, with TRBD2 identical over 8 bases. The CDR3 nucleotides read TGTGCCTGGAGCCGACTAACGGGGGGGCGCGAGACCCAGTACTTC. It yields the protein CAWSRLTGGRETQYF.